These T cell receptor beta chains were read from a single sample in a study of regulatory T cells in long-lasting Graves disease. TCRdb reprocessed the multiplex PCR reads via MiXCR and lists one record per CDR3 protein. The repertoire holds 400,000 to 600,000 distinct CDR3 sequences, with about 22% as singletons. The sample was peripheral blood mononuclear cells (PBMCs), taken when the disease was refractory, from a patient treated with antithyroid drugs. The receptors shown here come from a female donor with Graves disease. The CDR3 runs from the conserved cysteine through the conserved F or W. The D gene is left open where the match is weak.

>14|TRBV19|.|TRBJ1-2
CASSPDGTNYGCTF
>12|TRBV20-1|.|TRBJ2-5
CSPRDDQETQYF
>16|TRBV9|.|TRBJ1-2
CASSVGSAGLNYGYTF
>14|TRBV10-1|TRBD2|TRBJ2-1
CASSESWGGNEQFF
>14|TRBV19|.|TRBJ2-4
CASRDILFGNIQYF
>16|TRBV6-5|TRBD2|TRBJ2-7
CASSYSLAGLSYEQYF
>17|TRBV7-9|.|TRBJ2-2
CASSQTLTGVSTGELFF
>14|TRBV13|.|TRBJ2-5
CASSLKATQETQYF
>13|TRBV7-9|TRBD1|TRBJ2-7
CASSFWTGDEQYF
>16|TRBV6-1|TRBD1|TRBJ1-5
CAISAAGGHSNQPQHF
>14|TRBV9|.|TRBJ1-4
CASSVDQGGGKLFF